This T cell receptor beta chain was captured in a study of technical replicates of blood from several donors. Trimming pared 1 base from V and 5 bases from J, leaving 14 bases between. The CDR3 length is 14 residues. The germline V gene encodes CDR1 GTSNPN and CDR2 SVGIG (reference sequence). This table comes from immunoSEQ multiplex PCR, and its TCRdb copy is limited to in-frame clones, with some not included. The sample yields around 69,000 clones, about 86% seen once. This rearrangement joins TRBV30 to TRBJ1-2, with a tentative D call TRBD1 (5 bases). Sequenced: PBMCs. The clonotype was recovered from a human donor in good health. Some clones in this sample may be carry-over from other donors' samples. The CDR3 protein is CAWSAGGGGYGYTF. CDR3 coding DNA: TGTGCCTGGAGTGCCGGGGGGGGAGGATATGGCTACACCTTC.